The rows below give T cell receptor beta chains drawn from one sample of a study of cytomegalovirus exposure and HLA in healthy donors. The table came from immunoSEQ multiplex PCR; TCRdb's copy has only in-frame clones and leaves some out. This sample's table reports 65,000 to 85,000 clones. Sequencing was performed on PBMCs. The receptor source for this set is a woman aged 55-70 years in good health and CMV-seronegative. Both conserved end residues are part of each CDR3.

v_gene	j_gene	CDR3aa
TRBV18	TRBJ2-1	CASSSGTSFEQFF
TRBV27	TRBJ2-7	CASSGSDSYEQYF
TRBV11-1	TRBJ2-2	CASSPGQGIGELFF
TRBV5-1	TRBJ2-3	CASSLGLAGSGTDTQYF
TRBV9	TRBJ1-5	CASSVTANQPQHF
TRBV6-1	TRBJ1-1	CASKPGHSTEAFF
TRBV28	TRBJ1-2	CASSEGAHGYTF
TRBV28	TRBJ2-2	CASSQVNTGELFF
TRBV28	TRBJ1-4	CASSLVRQGVGEKLFF
TRBV2	TRBJ2-1	CASRYGAVSYNEQFF
TRBV7-2	TRBJ2-3	CASSLEGTGVWYTQYF
TRBV2	TRBJ1-5	CASTGTGGTNQPQHF
TRBV7-3	TRBJ2-1	CASSQGTNNEQFF
TRBV9	TRBJ2-3	CASSVETGGDTQYF
TRBV4-1	TRBJ1-2	CASSQATGVRYGYTF
TRBV19	TRBJ2-5	CASRPHSGRDQETQYF
TRBV11-3	TRBJ2-1	CASSIGGIYNEQFF